This T cell receptor (beta chain) was identified in a study of long-term antiretroviral therapy in people with HIV. The cryopreserved samples used held roughly 0.9-11 million PBMC prior to extraction of DNA. Comments on this clone: The antigen remains unidentified.

General study points: An increase in diversity followed ART, yet levels stayed below transplant donor controls.

At survey level, the immunoSEQ assay was run in its v3.0 version. Only in-frame clones appear in the TCRdb table, and some are missing; sequencing was by immunoSEQ multiplex PCR. The table includes some 18,000 clones, about nine tenths detected once. The sequence derives from a man in his late teens or twenties with HIV. The material sequenced was unsorted PBMCs, taken 2.1 years after starting antiretroviral therapy.

CDR3 sequence (DNA): TGTGCCTGGAGTGAGGGTTGGGCGGCGTACTCCTACGAGCAGTACTTC. This encodes CAWSEGWAAYSYEQYF. The rearrangement uses TRBV30 and TRBJ2-7; no clear D. This CDR3 contains 16 residues. Germline-derived CDR1 and CDR2 are GTSNPN and SVGIG (reference sequence). The V end was cut by 1 base, the J end by 0 bases, with 16 bases between.